This passage covers 17 T cell receptor beta chains from one sample sequenced in a study of low-dose radiotherapy and immunotherapy resistance in tumors (dated by TCRdb to 2022 to 2024). The intended sense of this specimen's time point label: after trial treatment. Reading the label with the study, this specimen's treatment or condition is: LDRT plus nivolumab, ipilimumab, low-dose cyclophosphamide and aspirin (RACIN trial). Sequencing was performed on an Illumina HiSeq 2500. First-strand cDNA was synthesized with Superscript III and a set of TRAV- and TRBV-specific primers, covering both TCRalpha and TCRbeta chains. TCRs were amplified for 20 to 25 PCR cycles with Phusion, using a constant-region primer paired with the adapter attached to the V primers. TCRdb took the public reads, trimmed them with fastp at Q25, ran MiXCR for clone calling and kept in-frame beta chains. Each entry is one CDR3 protein sequence, shown with its most common DNA and genes. Across this sample there are fewer than 110,000 distinct CDR3 sequences, with around 21% seen only once. The top ten clonotypes cover approximately 4% of the sample.

Sequencing was performed on PBMCs, taken after low-dose radiotherapy plus immunotherapy. Receptors originate from a male donor with prostate cancer.

This clonotype was observed a few times. This chain connects TRBV3-1 to TRBJ2-5, with TRBD2 matching over 12 bases. CDR3 length equals 16 residues. Per germline, CDR1 LGHDT and CDR2 YNNKEL (reference sequence). The V segment lost 4 bases and the J segment 2 bases; nucleotides outside the gene matches: 5. CDR3 in amino acids: CASSLGTSGPQETQYF. In DNA form, the CDR3 reads TGTGCCAGCAGCCTCGGGACTAGCGGGCCACAAGAGACCCAGTACTTC.

Note on this clonotype: A far larger clone differs by one base, so this is likely a read error. CDR3 coding DNA: TGTGCCAGCAGCCAAGTTTTTGGAGCGGAAGCCAAAAACATTCATTACTTC. Translated, it gives CASSQVFGAEAKNIHYF. This sequence joins TRBV9 and TRBJ2-4, with D perhaps TRBD2 (5 bases). The CDR3 is made up of 17 amino acids. Germline-derived CDR1 and CDR2 are SGDLS and YYNGEE.

This clonotype was seen ten or more times. The chain is built from TRBV2 and TRBJ2-7, with 7 bases aligning to TRBD1. V gave up 10 bases and J gave up 5 bases; unmatched junction bases: 14. This CDR3 is 14 amino acids long. Germline V gene sequence: CDR1 SNHLY, CDR2 FYNNEI. Here the CDR3 DNA reads TGTGCCACCCGAGGGTGGGGCAGGGGGAACGAGCAGTACTTC. Protein sequence: CATRGWGRGNEQYF.

This chain connects TRBV7-3 to TRBJ2-1; D perhaps matches TRBD1 (6 bases). The CDR3 contains 17 residues. Trimming pared 2 bases from V and 0 bases from J, leaving 14 bases between. Germline V gene lookup returns CDR1 SGHTA and CDR2 FQGTGA. The CDR3 region has the DNA TGTGCCAGCAGCTTACGCGCCGCAGGGGTCTCCTACAATGAGCAGTTCTTC. Amino acids: CASSLRAAGVSYNEQFF. The variable domain in full, with the rest retrieved from reference TRBV7-3 and TRBJ2-1, is GAGVSQTPSNKVTEKGKYVELRCDPISGHTALYWYRQSLGQGPEFLIYFQGTGAADDSGLPNDRFFAVRPEGSVSTLKIQRTERGDSAVYLCASSLRAAGVSYNEQFFGPGTRLTVL.

This clonotype was counted ten times or more. The DNA of the CDR3 is TGCGCCAGCAGCCAACACCCCCCCGGGGGTGGAGGAGGAAACACCATATATTTT. It specifies CASSQHPPGGGGGNTIYF. The V and J genes are TRBV4-1 and TRBJ1-3; D perhaps matches TRBD1 (5 bases). Germline V gives CDR1 MGHRA, CDR2 YSYEKL. With 2 bases removed from V and 4 bases from J, the gap between germline ends came to 21 bases. This CDR3 has 18 residues.

At least ten counts were recorded for this clonotype. The chain recombines TRBV6-6 with TRBJ1-2; 9 nucleotides line up with TRBD1. Losses at the gene ends were 0 bases for V and 8 bases for J; bases not matched to a gene: 7. CDR1 is MNHNY and CDR2 is SVGAGI in the germline V gene (reference sequence). The CDR3 consists of 15 residues. The CDR3 reads CASSYSTGGKGGYTF. The CDR3 DNA sequence: TGTGCCAGCAGTTACTCGACAGGGGGTAAAGGGGGCTACACCTTC.

This clonotype appeared many times. The chain is built from TRBV2 and TRBJ2-3, with no clear D. The CDR3 contains 12 residues. Germline-derived CDR1 and CDR2 are SNHLY and FYNNEI. Trimming left V 6 bases short and J 7 bases short, with 11 bases between. The CDR3 spells CASRVNLNTQYF. CDR3 sequence (DNA): TGTGCCAGCAGGGTGAATCTAAATACGCAGTATTTT.

This clonotype has at least ten counts. The chain joins TRBV2 to TRBJ2-5, with 7 bases lining up with TRBD1. This CDR3 has 13 residues. V shed 8 bases and J 5 bases; nucleotides not matched to a gene: 8. CDR1 SNHLY and CDR2 FYNNEI come from the germline V gene. CDR3: CASEKGAGETQYF. CDR3 coding DNA: TGTGCCAGCGAGAAGGGGGCCGGCGAGACCCAGTACTTC.

This clonotype was observed many times. The V gene is TRBV12-3 or TRBV12-4, the J gene TRBJ1-5; D is uncertain. The CDR3 consists of 14 residues. Trimming left V 5 bases short and J 3 bases short, with 11 bases between. CDR3 protein: CASSVGPYNQPQHF. In nucleotides, the CDR3 is TGTGCCAGCAGTGTCGGGCCATACAATCAGCCCCAGCATTTT.

As for this clonotype: Because the CDR3's place on the DNA is in doubt, the DNA is left out and the CDR3 is given as listed by TCRdb. The V gene is TRBV5-1, the J gene TRBJ2-2; TRBD2, the D gene given by the table, was not confirmed from the DNA. Germline-derived CDR1 and CDR2 are SGHRS and YFSETQ. The CDR3 length is 24 residues, termini included. CDR3 amino acids: CASSLTSRQNNEQFFGPSTGELFF.

This clonotype was observed many times. The chain carries TRBV18 and TRBJ1-5; D not resolved. The CDR3 is 15 amino acids. V lost 6 bases, J lost 0 bases, and 12 bases lay in between. CDR1 is KGHSH, CDR2 LQKENI, per germline. The CDR3 DNA reads as TGTGCCAGCTCTTCGGGTTTATATAGCAATCAGCCCCAGCATTTT. Protein product: CASSSGLYSNQPQHF.

The V call is TRBV4-1, the J call TRBJ2-7, with no clear D. This CDR3 region has 13 residues. V was trimmed by 2 bases and J by 2 bases, leaving 7 bases between them. The V gene's germline CDR1 is MGHRA and CDR2 YSYEKL. Here the CDR3 DNA reads TGCGCCAGCAGCCAAACTACTGCCTACGAGCAGTACTTC. This sequence encodes CASSQTTAYEQYF.

This clonotype has a count of ten or more. The chain carries TRBV6-6 and TRBJ2-2; D unclear. With 8 bases removed from V and 6 bases from J, the gap between germline ends came to 19 bases. The V gene's germline CDR1 is MNHNY and CDR2 SVGAGI (reference sequence). CDR3 length: 15 residues. CDR3 DNA: TGTGCCAGCGGACGGGCCTCGGAGATCGCCGGGGAGCTGTTTTTT. Translating it yields CASGRASEIAGELFF.

There are many counts of this clonotype. The chain employs TRBV24-1 and TRBJ2-3; D not resolved. V lost 4 bases to trimming and J lost 2 bases, with 6 bases between them. The germline V gene encodes CDR1 KGHDR and CDR2 SFDVKD. This CDR3 contains 13 residues. DNA for the CDR3: TGTGCCACCAGTGACATAGACACAGATACGCAGTATTTT. It specifies CATSDIDTDTQYF.

The V and J genes are TRBV12-3 or TRBV12-4 and TRBJ2-5; 9 nucleotides agree with TRBD1. V trimming: 4 bases; J trimming: 4 bases; junction bases outside the gene matches: 13. The CDR3 is 17 amino acids. This chain's CDR3 is CASSSLRWTGEGETQYF. CDR3 sequence (DNA): TGTGCCAGCAGTTCGCTGAGGTGGACAGGGGAGGGAGAGACCCAGTACTTC.

This clonotype was counted at least ten times. The chain is built from TRBV27 and TRBJ1-5; no clear D. Germline-derived CDR1 and CDR2 are MNHEY and SMNVEV (reference sequence). CDR3 length equals 13 residues. Between the trimmed V and J ends, which lost 6 bases and 2 bases, there was a span of 8 bases. CDR3 bases: TGTGCCAGCAGCCTCCTGGGCAATCAGCCCCAGCATTTT. It encodes CASSLLGNQPQHF.

This clonotype showed up many times. The chain joins TRBV12-5 to TRBJ2-2; the match to TRBD2 covers 10 bases. V shed 9 bases and J 6 bases; nucleotides not matched to a gene: 7. The germline gives CDR1 LGHNT, CDR2 FRNRAP. The CDR3 spans 14 residues. The DNA for the CDR3 is TGTGCTAGCCGGACTAGCGGTGGCCCCGGGGAGCTGTTTTTT. As protein: CASRTSGGPGELFF.